This T cell receptor beta chain appears in the sequencing data of a study of cytomegalovirus exposure and HLA in healthy donors. The CDR3 sequence is 14 residues long. Germline assignment: CDR1 MNHNS and CDR2 SASEGT. Trimming removed 2 bases at V and 0 bases at J, with 6 bases between. To note about this clone: As yet, its antigen is unknown.

Study-level findings and limits: In the roughly 130 validation repertoires, a later analysis found that first-cohort TCR clusters tended to co-occur. The study flagged around 160 TCR beta chains as cytomegalovirus-associated.

This table comes from immunoSEQ multiplex PCR, and its TCRdb copy is limited to in-frame clones, with some not included. The table has roughly 140,000 clones, about 87% seen once; the top ten hold 8.7%. The receptor was isolated from a man between 18 and 29 years old in good health and CMV-seropositive. Source material: PBMCs. The chain carries TRBV6-1 and TRBJ2-3; TRBD2 might be the D (5 bases). The DNA of the CDR3 is TGTGCCAGCAGTGAACGGGGAAGCACAGATACGCAGTATTTT. It codes for CASSERGSTDTQYF.